The rows below give T cell receptor beta chains drawn from one sample of a study of cytomegalovirus exposure and HLA in healthy donors. The table came from immunoSEQ multiplex PCR; TCRdb's copy has only in-frame clones and leaves some out. Among about 170,000 clones listed, more than 60% were seen once. Sequencing used PBMCs. These receptors all come from a female donor in good health and CMV-seronegative. CDR3s include the opening cysteine and the closing phenylalanine or tryptophan. A D gene is named only where the DNA matches it firmly. Only some rows state a clone size, as once, few, many or a class for expanded clones.

D,V,size,J,DNA,CDR3
TRBD2,TRBV30,NA,TRBJ2-1,TGTGCCTCGGGACTAGCGGGGGGGAATGAGCAGTTCTTC,CASGLAGGNEQFF
TRBD2,TRBV7-2,few,TRBJ2-7,TGTGCCAGCAGCTCAAGCGGGGGGCGCGAGCAGTACTTC,CASSSSGGREQYF
NA,TRBV28,NA,TRBJ1-5,TGTGCCAGCAGTTCACAGGGTTTTCAGCCCCAGCATTTT,CASSSQGFQPQHF
NA,TRBV5-6,NA,TRBJ1-3,TGTGCCAGCAGCTTGTTACTTAACTCTGGAAACACCATATATTTT,CASSLLLNSGNTIYF
TRBD2,TRBV7-6,few,TRBJ2-5,TGTGCCAGCAGCTTAAGTCTAGCGGGGGGCGTGGGGGAGACCCAGTACTTC,CASSLSLAGGVGETQYF
NA,TRBV27,NA,TRBJ1-2,TGTGCCAGCAGTTTATCGGGGACAAACTATGGCTACACCTTC,CASSLSGTNYGYTF
TRBD1,TRBV12-5,NA,TRBJ1-1,TGTGCTAGTGACGTCCGGGACAGCACTGAAGCTTTCTTT,CASDVRDSTEAFF
NA,TRBV4-1,NA,TRBJ2-7,TGCGCCAGCAGCCAAGTCAGGGCCTACGAGCAGTACTTC,CASSQVRAYEQYF
TRBD1,TRBV19,NA,TRBJ2-3,TGTGCCAGTAGTATAGATCCGGGACAGGGGTCAGATACGCAGTATTTT,CASSIDPGQGSDTQYF
TRBD1,TRBV28,once,TRBJ1-2,TGTGCCAGCAGATCCCACAGGGGAGCTAACTATGGCTACACCTTC,CASRSHRGANYGYTF
TRBD1,TRBV5-8,NA,TRBJ1-4,TGTGCCAGCAGCTTGGTGGCAGGGGGCATAGAAAAACTGTTTTTT,CASSLVAGGIEKLFF
NA,TRBV5-8,NA,TRBJ2-7,TGTGCCAGCAGCTTAATTGGCTTCTTCGAGGGTGAGCAGTACTTC,CASSLIGFFEGEQYF
NA,TRBV5-6,NA,TRBJ1-3,TGTGCCAGCAGCCTAGATCCCGAGGACAGCTTTATTGGAAACACCATATATTTT,CASSLDPEDSFIGNTIYF
NA,TRBV27,NA,TRBJ2-7,TGTGCCAGCAGTTTAACAGGCAACTACGAGCAGTACTTC,CASSLTGNYEQYF
TRBD1,TRBV7-3,NA,TRBJ2-5,TGTGCCAGCAGCCAAAACCACAGGGGCCAAGAGACCCAGTACTTC,CASSQNHRGQETQYF
NA,TRBV28,NA,TRBJ1-1,TGTGCCAGCAGTTTACTGGGCAGGGGACCCAACGAAGGTGAAGCTTTCTTT,CASSLLGRGPNEGEAFF
NA,TRBV6-1,NA,TRBJ1-1,TGTGCCAGCAGGGAGGGGCGATGGGGAAACACTGAAGCTTTCTTT,CASREGRWGNTEAFF
NA,TRBV30,NA,TRBJ2-5,TGTGCCTGGAGTGTACAAGGGGCCGGGCAGTACTTC,CAWSVQGAGQYF
TRBD2,TRBV19,NA,TRBJ2-1,TGTGCCAGTAGTATCACTAGCGGGATAGCCTACAATGAGCAGTTCTTC,CASSITSGIAYNEQFF
NA,TRBV9,NA,TRBJ1-1,TGTGCCAGCAGCGTAGCTCTAGGGGTCGAAGCTTTCTTT,CASSVALGVEAFF
NA,TRBV7-3,once,TRBJ1-1,TGTGCCAGCAGCGTTGAGGGGAGGGACACTGAAGCTTTCTTT,CASSVEGRDTEAFF
TRBD1,TRBV7-2,NA,TRBJ1-1,TGTGCCAGCAGCTTGGGGACAGGGTGGAACACTGAAGCTTTCTTT,CASSLGTGWNTEAFF
NA,TRBV19,NA,TRBJ1-1,TGTGCCAGTAGTGCGGACCCTTACCAGGGTAAGCACACTGAAGCTTTCTTT,CASSADPYQGKHTEAFF
NA,TRBV29-1,NA,TRBJ2-3,TGCAGCCCAGTGGAGGTAGGGGATACGCAGTATTTT,CSPVEVGDTQYF
TRBD1,TRBV28,NA,TRBJ2-7,TGTGCCAGCACAGGACAGGGATTTTACGAGCAGTACTTC,CASTGQGFYEQYF
NA,TRBV28,NA,TRBJ2-5,TGTGCCAGCACTAGATACCAAGAGACCCAGTACTTC,CASTRYQETQYF
TRBD1,TRBV5-4,few,TRBJ2-7,TGTGCCAGCAGCTTAGACAGGGCCTACGAGCAGTACTTC,CASSLDRAYEQYF
NA,TRBV6-5,NA,TRBJ1-3,TGTGCCAGCAGTTACGGGGGGGCCGGAAACACCATATATTTT,CASSYGGAGNTIYF
NA,TRBV19,NA,TRBJ2-1,TGTGCCAGTAGTAGGCAGGACTCCTACAATGAGCAGTTCTTC,CASSRQDSYNEQFF
NA,TRBV9,NA,TRBJ2-7,TGTGCCAGCAGCAACGGGTACGAGCAGTACTTC,CASSNGYEQYF
NA,TRBV7-9,NA,TRBJ1-2,TGTTCCAGCAGCACCTTCTACAGGGTTAACTATGGCTACACCTTC,CSSSTFYRVNYGYTF
NA,TRBV6-4,NA,TRBJ1-1,TGTGCCAGCAGTCGGACTGAGAACACTGAAGCTTTCTTT,CASSRTENTEAFF
NA,TRBV28,NA,TRBJ1-3,TGTGCCAGCAAACCCAGGCAGACAGGAAACACCATATATTTT,CASKPRQTGNTIYF
NA,TRBV19,few,TRBJ2-5,TGTGCCAGTAGTATCCTCGCGAAAGAGACCCAGTACTTC,CASSILAKETQYF
TRBD2,TRBV5-1,NA,TRBJ2-5,TGCGCCGGGGGACTAGCGGGACTTCCTGGGGAGACCCAGTACTTC,CAGGLAGLPGETQYF
NA,TRBV21-1,NA,TRBJ1-6,TGTGCCAGCAGCAAAGGGCAGACAGGGGTAAATTCACCCCTCCACTTT,CASSKGQTGVNSPLHF
TRBD2,TRBV13,NA,TRBJ2-7,TGTGCCAGCAGCCTCATAGCGGGGGGGCCCCACGAGCAGTACTTC,CASSLIAGGPHEQYF
TRBD2,TRBV5-5,once,TRBJ2-1,TGTGCCAGCAGCTTGCCCGGGACTAGCCACAATGAGCAGTTCTTC,CASSLPGTSHNEQFF
NA,TRBV19,NA,TRBJ1-1,TGTGCCAGTAGGGGAGGGACACCCAGGAACACTGAAGCTTTCTTT,CASRGGTPRNTEAFF
NA,TRBV15,few,TRBJ1-3,TGTGCCACCAGCAGAGGGGAGTGGACCTACTCTGGAAACACCATATATTTT,CATSRGEWTYSGNTIYF